Listed here are 27 T cell receptor beta chains from one sample, sequenced in a study. From the 5' RACE reads, TCRdb called clonotypes with MiXCR, one entry per CDR3 protein. In the table there are approximately 5,300 distinct CDR3 sequences, approximately 30% of which are singletons. What was sequenced was memory CD4+ T cells sorted from a lymph node. The subset denotes: memory CD4+ T cells, CD4+CD45RO+CD25-. These receptors were collected from a female donor with breast cancer.

This clonotype showed up many times. This chain joins TRBV4-1 and TRBJ2-1; a possible D gene is TRBD1 (6 bases). The CDR3 runs to 16 residues. V dropped 4 bases and J dropped 6 bases, with 19 bases sitting between them. Germline assignment: CDR1 MGHRA and CDR2 YSYEKL. CDR3 sequence (DNA): TGCGCCAGCAGCCTCGGGACAAGCTTTGTAGGCAATGAGCAGTTCTTC. This encodes CASSLGTSFVGNEQFF.

There are a few counts of this clonotype. A much more abundant neighbour one base away suggests this may be a read error. The rearrangement joins TRBV7-8 to TRBJ2-7, with 7 bases identical to TRBD2. The J segment lost 0 bases and the V segment lost 8 bases, leaving 10 bases of the junction unmatched. The V gene's germline CDR1 is SGHVS and CDR2 FQNEAQ. The CDR3 length is 15 residues. The CDR3 loop is CASGPGAGPSYEQYF. CDR3 sequence (DNA): TGTGCCAGCGGCCCTGGAGCGGGGCCCTCCTACGAGCAGTACTTC.

A word on this clonotype: Since a much larger clone is just one base distant, this may be a read error. CDR3 protein: CASSLGTSRRRKGGEPFF. The DNA of the CDR3 is TGTGCCAGCAGCTTGGGGACTAGCAGGAGAAGGAAAGGCGGGGAGCCGTTTTTT. The rearrangement links TRBV7-9 to TRBJ2-2, with TRBD2 matching over 9 bases. From germline, CDR1 is SEHNR and CDR2 FQNEAQ (reference sequence). CDR3 size: 18 residues.

This chain uses TRBV12-3 or TRBV12-4 with TRBJ2-1; 11 bases line up with TRBD2. The CDR3 contains 16 residues. V trimming: 5 bases; J trimming: 4 bases; junction bases outside the gene matches: 7. DNA of the CDR3: TGTGCCAGCAGTGCCCGGACTAGCGGGTTTTACAATGAGCAGTTCTTC. Translating it yields CASSARTSGFYNEQFF.

Relative to its sample, this clonotype is medium-sized. The CDR3 DNA reads TGTGCCAGCGGGAGGAGGGTGGAAGCCTACGAGCAGTACTTC. As protein: CASGRRVEAYEQYF. The V call is TRBV6-2 or TRBV6-3, the J call TRBJ2-7; a weak D match, TRBD2 (6 bases). CDR3 length: 14 residues. V lost 8 bases to trimming and J lost 2 bases, with 16 bases between them. CDR1 is MNHEY and CDR2 is SVGEGT in the germline V gene.

The chain employs TRBV7-2 and TRBJ2-1; 13 nucleotides agree with TRBD2. Germline values: CDR1 SGHTA, CDR2 FQGNSA. The CDR3 contains 14 residues. V dropped 1 base and J dropped 11; count of bases not matched to a gene: 2. This chain's CDR3 is CASSLGLAGGKQFF. The CDR3 DNA reads as TGTGCCAGCAGCTTAGGACTAGCGGGAGGAAAGCAGTTCTTC.

Regarding this clonotype: Because the CDR3's place on the DNA is in doubt, the DNA is left out and the CDR3 is given as listed by TCRdb. V gene TRBV4-1 combines with J gene TRBJ1-3. Germline loops: CDR1 MGHRA, CDR2 YSYEKL. The length of the CDR3 is 14 amino acids, counting both ends. CDR3: CASSQWGAGNTMYF.

The sample holds a few counts of this clonotype. A much bigger clone sits one base away, suggesting this may be a read error. The chain combines TRBV7-9 with TRBJ2-1; D is uncertain. Germline values: CDR1 SEHNR, CDR2 FQNEAQ (reference sequence). This CDR3 contains 15 residues. Written as DNA, the CDR3 is TGTGCCAGCAGCTTCTGGAGAAGCTCCTGCAATGAGCAGTTCTTC. Its translation: CASSFWRSSCNEQFF. The full variable domain, completed using reference TRBV7-9 and TRBJ2-1, is DTGVSQNPRHKITKRGQNVTFRCDPISEHNRLYWYRQTLGQGPEFLTYFQNEAQLEKSRLLSDRFSAERPKGSFSTLEIQRTEQGDSAMYLCASSFWRSSCNEQFFGPGTRLTVL.

This clonotype has a single count. V and J are TRBV28 and TRBJ2-5; the D gene is possibly TRBD2 (5 bases). Trimming pared 3 bases from V and 4 bases from J, leaving 24 bases between. The germline V gene has CDR1 MDHEN and CDR2 SYDVKM. The CDR3 is made up of 18 amino acids. The CDR3 region has the DNA TGTGCCAGCAGTTTTTTGTTCCGTTCAGCGGTGGCCGGAGAGACCCAGTACTTC. It yields the protein CASSFLFRSAVAGETQYF.

By proportion, this clonotype is medium-sized (0.01 to 0.1%). V is TRBV20-1 and J is TRBJ1-6; 8 nucleotides agree with TRBD1. J was trimmed by 2 bases and V by 5 bases; bases with no gene match: 5. The CDR3 totals 15 residues. Germline loops: CDR1 DFQATT, CDR2 SNEGSKA (reference sequence). The CDR3: CSAPQDRAYNSPLHF. CDR3 nucleotides: TGCAGTGCTCCGCAGGACAGGGCCTATAATTCACCCCTCCACTTT.

V gene TRBV6-1 combines with J gene TRBJ1-4; D is possibly TRBD1 (5 bases). CDR1 and CDR2 from the germline V gene are MNHNS and SASEGT. The CDR3 covers 14 residues. Trimming took off 6 bases at V and 8 bases at J, with 16 bases between the two ends. The CDR3 sequence is CASSRIGDNEKLFF. DNA for the CDR3: TGTGCCAGCAGCAGGATAGGGGATAACGAAAAACTGTTTTTT.

With regard to this clonotype: Since a much larger clone is just one base distant, this may be a read error. The rearrangement joins TRBV3-1 to TRBJ2-3, with unresolved D. Germline assignment: CDR1 LGHDT and CDR2 YNNKEL (reference sequence). This CDR3 region has 12 residues. In DNA, the CDR3 is TGTACCAGCAGCCCGGAAGCGGATACGCAGTATTTT. This codes for CTSSPEADTQYF.

This clonotype was found many times. The chain links TRBV4-1 to TRBJ2-7; D is undetermined. CDR3 length: 17 residues. Trimming took off 4 bases at V and 4 bases at J, with 23 bases between the two ends. The germline V gene has CDR1 MGHRA and CDR2 YSYEKL. CDR3 protein: CASSPQWLVPTFYEQYF. The DNA of the CDR3 is TGCGCCAGCAGCCCGCAATGGTTGGTCCCCACCTTTTACGAGCAGTACTTC.

This clonotype was counted between two and nine times. The chain joins TRBV20-1 to TRBJ2-1, with 8 bases aligning to TRBD2. The CDR3 spans 13 residues. Per the germline V gene, CDR1 is DFQATT and CDR2 is SNEGSKA (reference sequence). V dropped 5 bases and J dropped 2; count of bases not matched to a gene: 2. CDR3 DNA: TGCAGTGCTCGGACTAGCCCCTACAATGAGCAGTTCTTC. It specifies CSARTSPYNEQFF.

This clonotype showed up just once. The chain joins TRBV5-1 to TRBJ2-7, with D possibly TRBD2 on 5 matching bases. Germline lookup yields CDR1 SGHRS and CDR2 YFSETQ. This CDR3 contains 13 residues. Trimming stripped 5 bases from V and 1 base from J, with 10 bases between. The CDR3 protein is CASRSGSSYEQYF. CDR3 sequence (DNA): TGCGCCAGCAGATCTGGGAGTTCCTACGAGCAGTACTTC.

This clonotype is classed as medium-sized. This chain links TRBV7-2 with TRBJ1-2; D uncertain. Germline CDR1 reads SGHTA; CDR2 reads FQGNSA. The length of the CDR3 is 13 residues. V shed 5 bases and J shed 8 bases, with 15 bases lying between them. DNA for the CDR3: TGTGCCAGCAGCACCATCCCTCCGAGGGGCTACACCTTC. It specifies CASSTIPPRGYTF.

The chain joins TRBV20-1 to TRBJ1-5; D not resolved. Trimming shortened V by 2 bases and J by 1 base, and 9 bases separated the two germline ends. Germline V gene sequence: CDR1 DFQATT, CDR2 SNEGSKA (reference sequence). The CDR3 has 14 residues. This chain's CDR3 is CSARFPGSNQPQHF. Here the CDR3 DNA reads TGCAGTGCTAGATTTCCTGGAAGCAATCAGCCCCAGCATTTT.

This chain connects TRBV7-2 to TRBJ2-3, with D perhaps TRBD2 (7 bases). Trimming took 5 bases from V and 7 from J, leaving 16 bases between them. Germline CDR1 and CDR2: SGHTA and FQGNSA. The CDR3 contains 14 residues. The CDR3 region is CASSTGRGIHTQYF. CDR3 nucleotides: TGTGCCAGCAGCACAGGGCGGGGGATTCATACGCAGTATTTT.

With regard to this clonotype: Sequence at one end of the junction differs from germline and may be a read error. This rearrangement joins TRBV5-4 to TRBJ1-2; D uncertain. This CDR3 is built from 15 residues. Germline assignment: CDR1 SGHNT and CDR2 YYREEE (reference sequence). CDR3 DNA sequence: TGTGCCAGCAGCTTGCCTTCGACTACTAACCATGGCTACACCTTC. Amino acids: CASSLPSTTNHGYTF.

Only one count was recorded for this clonotype. The DNA of the CDR3 is TGTGCCAGCAGTGCCCAGACTCTAACGGACGGGCGGCTGTTTTTT. Its protein product is CASSAQTLTDGRLFF. The gene calls are TRBV6-1 and TRBJ2-2; no clear D gene. This CDR3 is 15 amino acids long. The germline V gene has CDR1 MNHNS and CDR2 SASEGT. Trimming removed 4 bases at V and 13 bases at J, with 22 bases between.

This clonotype is medium-sized within its sample. J is TRBJ2-7 and V is TRBV11-2, with 8 bases that match TRBD2. J was trimmed by 3 bases and V by 1 base; bases with no gene match: 8. This CDR3 comprises 16 residues. Germline assignment: CDR1 SGHAT and CDR2 FQNNGV. This CDR3 is CASSLGFSGKNYEQYF. The CDR3 DNA reads TGTGCCAGCAGCTTAGGTTTTAGCGGGAAAAACTACGAGCAGTACTTC.

This clonotype was counted only a few times. CDR3 residues: CASSSNPGTGYGYTF. In DNA form, the CDR3 reads TGTGCCAGCAGTTCAAATCCCGGGACAGGCTATGGCTACACCTTC. This sequence joins TRBV28 and TRBJ1-2, with 8 bases identical to TRBD1. J lost 4 bases, V lost 4 bases, and 8 bases had no gene match. The CDR3 has 15 amino acids. Germline assignment: CDR1 MDHEN and CDR2 SYDVKM.

The V gene is TRBV20-1, the J gene TRBJ2-7, with D possibly matching TRBD1 (5 bases). Trimming left V 6 bases short and J 9 bases short, with 21 bases between. CDR3 length equals 13 residues. Germline values: CDR1 DFQATT, CDR2 SNEGSKA (reference sequence). CDR3 sequence: CSAQQAQSWGQYF. In DNA, the CDR3 is TGCAGTGCGCAACAGGCACAAAGTTGGGGGCAGTACTTC.

As concerns this clonotype: Lacking the conserved final phenylalanine or tryptophan, this CDR3 likely reflects a read error. The chain has TRBV7-9 and TRBJ2-5; D perhaps matches TRBD2 (6 bases). CDR1 SEHNR and CDR2 FQNEAQ come from the germline V gene (reference sequence). CDR3 length: 14 residues. The CDR3: CASIGWGEKDTQYH. CDR3 in DNA: TGTGCCAGCATAGGATGGGGGGAGAAAGATACCCAGTACCAC.

The chain uses TRBV20-1 and TRBJ2-7; 9 positions agree with TRBD1. Germline CDR1 is DFQATT and CDR2 is SNEGSKA (reference sequence). J was trimmed by 2 bases and V by 5 bases; bases with no gene match: 10. The CDR3 runs to 15 residues. The CDR3 loop is CSAFQPGQGTYEQYF. Written as DNA, the CDR3 is TGCAGTGCTTTCCAACCGGGACAGGGCACCTACGAGCAGTACTTC.

This clonotype is medium-sized in the sample. The CDR3: CASSFGQGGYTF. CDR3 nucleotides: TGTGCCAGCAGCTTCGGACAGGGAGGCTACACCTTC. The genes are TRBV5-6 and TRBJ1-2, with 8 bases aligning to TRBD1. Germline V CDR1 and CDR2: SGHDT, YYEEEE. Germline trimming cut 2 bases from V and 8 bases from J; bases unmatched to any gene: 2. This CDR3 is built from 12 residues.

Note on this clonotype: A clone one base away is much larger, so this may be a read error. The chain joins TRBV5-1 to TRBJ1-4; D is perhaps TRBD1 (6 bases). Germline CDR1 reads SGHRS; CDR2 reads YFSETQ. CDR3 length equals 15 residues. CDR3 amino acids: CASGTGRGTDEKLFF. The CDR3 coding sequence is TGCGCCAGCGGAACAGGGCGGGGAACTGATGAAAAACTGTTTTTT.